This TCR beta chain was recovered during a study of cytomegalovirus exposure and HLA in healthy donors. This clone occurred a few times. With 60 Vbeta and 13 Jbeta primers, the PCR was carried out. Profiled with immunoSEQ multiplex PCR; TCRdb holds only in-frame clones, not every one. Here the sample spans 180,000 or so clones, over 65% being singletons. The V end was cut by 1 base, the J end by 0 bases, with 18 bases between. The CDR3 is 18 amino acids. Germline V gene sequence: CDR1 MNHNS, CDR2 SASEGT. The rearrangement joins TRBV6-1 to TRBJ1-1; maybe TRBD1 (5 bases). Sequencing used PBMCs. This receptor was identified in a man aged 18 to 29 in good health and CMV-seronegative. The DNA of the CDR3 is TGTGCCAGCAGTGAAGGGTTTCCGGGACTTATCATGAACACTGAAGCTTTCTTT. Translating gives CASSEGFPGLIMNTEAFF.